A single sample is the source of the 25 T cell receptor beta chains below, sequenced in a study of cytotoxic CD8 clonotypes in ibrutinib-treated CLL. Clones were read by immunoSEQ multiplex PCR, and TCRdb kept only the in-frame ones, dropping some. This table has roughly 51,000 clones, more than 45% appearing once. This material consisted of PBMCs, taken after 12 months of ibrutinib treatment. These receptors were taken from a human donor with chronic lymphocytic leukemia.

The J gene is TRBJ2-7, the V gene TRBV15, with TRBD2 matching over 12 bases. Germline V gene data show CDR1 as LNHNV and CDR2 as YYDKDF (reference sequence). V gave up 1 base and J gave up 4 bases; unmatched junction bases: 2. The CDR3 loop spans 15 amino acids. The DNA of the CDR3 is TGTGCCACCAGCAGAGCAGGGACTAGCGGGTACGAGCAGTACTTC. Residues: CATSRAGTSGYEQYF.

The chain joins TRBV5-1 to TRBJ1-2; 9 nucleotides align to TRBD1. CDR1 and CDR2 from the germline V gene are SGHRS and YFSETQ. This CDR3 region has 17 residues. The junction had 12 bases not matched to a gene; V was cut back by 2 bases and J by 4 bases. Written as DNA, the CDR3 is TGCGCCAGCAGCTTCCGTTTACAGGGGGCGGCTAGCTATGGCTACACCTTC. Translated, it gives CASSFRLQGAASYGYTF.

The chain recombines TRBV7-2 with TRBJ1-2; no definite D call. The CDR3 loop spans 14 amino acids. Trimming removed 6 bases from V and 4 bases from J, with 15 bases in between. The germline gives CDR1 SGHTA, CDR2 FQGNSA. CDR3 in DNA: TGTGCCAGCAGTCCCCGGGGTAACGCCTATGGCTACACCTTC. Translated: CASSPRGNAYGYTF.

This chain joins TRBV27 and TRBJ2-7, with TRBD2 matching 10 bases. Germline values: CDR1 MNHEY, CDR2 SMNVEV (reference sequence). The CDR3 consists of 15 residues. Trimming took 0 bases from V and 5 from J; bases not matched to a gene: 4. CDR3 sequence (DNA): TGTGCCAGCAGTTTATCTTCGCTAGCGGGAGACGAGCAGTACTTC. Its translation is CASSLSSLAGDEQYF.

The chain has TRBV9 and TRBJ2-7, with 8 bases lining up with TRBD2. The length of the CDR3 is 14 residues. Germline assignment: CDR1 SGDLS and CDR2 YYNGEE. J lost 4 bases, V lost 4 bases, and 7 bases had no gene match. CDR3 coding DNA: TGTGCCAGCAGCTTCGGGACTAGTGCTTACGAGCAGTACTTC. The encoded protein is CASSFGTSAYEQYF.

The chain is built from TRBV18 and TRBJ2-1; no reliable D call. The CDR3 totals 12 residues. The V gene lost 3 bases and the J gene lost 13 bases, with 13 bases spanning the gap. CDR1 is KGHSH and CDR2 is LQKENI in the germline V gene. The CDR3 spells CASSPGTYKQFF. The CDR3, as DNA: TGTGCCAGCTCACCGGGAACCTACAAACAGTTCTTC.

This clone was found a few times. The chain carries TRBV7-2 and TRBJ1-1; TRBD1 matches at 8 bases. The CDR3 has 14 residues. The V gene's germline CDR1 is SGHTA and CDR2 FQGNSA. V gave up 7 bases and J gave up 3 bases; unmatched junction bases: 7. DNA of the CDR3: TGTGCCAGCATCCTCGACAGGGGTGACACTGAAGCTTTCTTT. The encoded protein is CASILDRGDTEAFF.

The CDR3 sequence: CASSSSGGSQETQYF. In DNA, the CDR3 is TGTGCCAGCAGTAGTAGCGGGGGCTCCCAAGAGACCCAGTACTTC. The rearrangement joins TRBV2 to TRBJ2-5; 9 nucleotides align to TRBD2. Trimming took 5 bases from V and 1 from J; bases not matched to a gene: 5. CDR1 and CDR2 (germline): SNHLY, FYNNEI. CDR3 size: 15 residues.

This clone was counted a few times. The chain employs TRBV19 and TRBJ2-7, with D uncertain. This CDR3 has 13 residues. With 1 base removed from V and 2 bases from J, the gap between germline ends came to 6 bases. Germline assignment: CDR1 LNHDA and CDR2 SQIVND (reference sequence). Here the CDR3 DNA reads TGTGCCAGTAGTATAGCAAGTACCTACGAGCAGTACTTC. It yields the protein CASSIASTYEQYF.

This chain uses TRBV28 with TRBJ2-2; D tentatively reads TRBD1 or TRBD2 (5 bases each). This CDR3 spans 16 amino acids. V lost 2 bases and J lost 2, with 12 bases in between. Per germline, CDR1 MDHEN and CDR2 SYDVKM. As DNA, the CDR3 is TGTGCCAGCAGTTTACGAGGGGCCTTAAACACCGGGGAGCTGTTTTTT. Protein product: CASSLRGALNTGELFF.

CDR3 loop: CARVAASGSGEQYF. For the CDR3, the DNA is TGTGCCCGGGTCGCCGCTAGCGGGAGTGGCGAGCAGTACTTC. This chain joins TRBV30 and TRBJ2-7; 10 bases fit TRBD2. The CDR3 is 14 amino acids. Germline V lookup: CDR1 GTSNPN, CDR2 SVGIG (reference sequence). The J segment lost 6 bases and the V segment lost 8 bases, leaving 13 bases of the junction unmatched. Based on the CDR3 plus reference TRBV30 and TRBJ2-7, the full variable domain is SQTIHQWPATLVQPVGSPLSLECTVEGTSNPNLYWYRQAAGRGLQLLFYSVGIGQISSEVPQNLSASRPQDRQFILSSKKLLLSDSGFYLCARVAASGSGEQYFGPGTRLTVT.

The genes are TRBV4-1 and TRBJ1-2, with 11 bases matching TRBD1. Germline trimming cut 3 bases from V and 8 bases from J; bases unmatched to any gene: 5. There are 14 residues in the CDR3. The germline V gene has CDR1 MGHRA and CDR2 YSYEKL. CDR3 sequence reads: CASSHRTGGAGYTF. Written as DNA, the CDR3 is TGCGCCAGCAGCCATAGGACAGGGGGCGCGGGCTACACCTTC.

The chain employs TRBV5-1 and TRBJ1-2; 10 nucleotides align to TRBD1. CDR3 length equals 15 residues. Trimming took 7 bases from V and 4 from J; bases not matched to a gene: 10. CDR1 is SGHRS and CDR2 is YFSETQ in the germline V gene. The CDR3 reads CASDPGQGLLYGYTF. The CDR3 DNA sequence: TGCGCCAGCGATCCGGGACAGGGGCTTCTCTATGGCTACACCTTC.

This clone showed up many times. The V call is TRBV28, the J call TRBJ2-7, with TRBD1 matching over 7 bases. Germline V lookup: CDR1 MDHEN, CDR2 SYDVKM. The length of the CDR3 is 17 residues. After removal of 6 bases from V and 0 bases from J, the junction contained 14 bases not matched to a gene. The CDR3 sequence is CASSRGPGQRSSYEQYF. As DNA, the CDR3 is TGTGCCAGCAGCCGCGGCCCGGGACAGAGGAGCTCCTACGAGCAGTACTTC.

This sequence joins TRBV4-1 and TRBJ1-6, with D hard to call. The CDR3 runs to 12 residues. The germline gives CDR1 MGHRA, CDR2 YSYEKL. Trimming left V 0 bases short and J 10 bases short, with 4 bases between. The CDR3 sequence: CASSQEGSPLHF. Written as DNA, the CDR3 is TGCGCCAGCAGCCAAGAGGGATCACCCCTCCACTTT.

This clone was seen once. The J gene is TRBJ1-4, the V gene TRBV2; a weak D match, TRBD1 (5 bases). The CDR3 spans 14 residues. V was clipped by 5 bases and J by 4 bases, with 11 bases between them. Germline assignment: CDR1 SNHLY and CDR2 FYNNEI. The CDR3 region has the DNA TGTGCCAGCAGTACCCAGGGTATTAATGAAAAACTGTTTTTT. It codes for CASSTQGINEKLFF.

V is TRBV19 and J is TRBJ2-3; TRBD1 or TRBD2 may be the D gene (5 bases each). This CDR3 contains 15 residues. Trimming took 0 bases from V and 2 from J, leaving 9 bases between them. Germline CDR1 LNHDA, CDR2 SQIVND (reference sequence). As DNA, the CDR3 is TGTGCCAGTAGTATAGAGGGACGGGACACAGATACGCAGTATTTT. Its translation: CASSIEGRDTDTQYF.

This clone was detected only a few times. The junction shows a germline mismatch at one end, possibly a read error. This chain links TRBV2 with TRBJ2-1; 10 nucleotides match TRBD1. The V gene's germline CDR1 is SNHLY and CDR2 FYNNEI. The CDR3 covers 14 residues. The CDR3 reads CASIEGTGDNEQFF. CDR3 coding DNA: TGTGCCAGCATTGAAGGGACAGGGGACAATGAGCAGTTCTTC.

CDR3: CASSSSGIYNEQFF. CDR3 coding DNA: TGTGCCAGCAGTTCTAGCGGAATCTACAATGAGCAGTTCTTC. The chain is built from TRBV27 and TRBJ2-1; 7 nucleotides line up with TRBD2. This CDR3 region has 14 residues. Germline CDR1 and CDR2: MNHEY and SMNVEV (reference sequence). Germline trimming cut 4 bases from V and 3 bases from J; bases unmatched to any gene: 3.

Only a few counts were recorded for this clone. CDR3 amino acids: CASSRGSGRQYF. The CDR3 DNA follows: TGTGCCAGCAGCCGCGGATCGGGGAGGCAGTACTTC. The chain couples TRBV11-1 to TRBJ2-7; possibly TRBD2 for D (5 bases). V lost 5 bases and J 9 bases, leaving 14 bases between the germline ends. The CDR3 consists of 12 residues. CDR1 and CDR2 from the germline V gene are SGHAT and FQDESV (reference sequence). Filled out from reference TRBV11-1 and TRBJ2-7, the complete variable domain reads EAEVAQSPRYKITEKSQAVAFWCDPISGHATLYWYRQILGQGPELLVQFQDESVVDDSQLPKDRFSAERLKGVDSTLKIQPAELGDSAMYLCASSRGSGRQYFGPGTRLTVT.

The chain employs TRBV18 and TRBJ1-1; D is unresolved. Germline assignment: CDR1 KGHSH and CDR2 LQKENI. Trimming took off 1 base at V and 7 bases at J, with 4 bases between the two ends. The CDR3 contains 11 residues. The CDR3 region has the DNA TGTGCCAGCTCACCACAGGGTGAAGCTTTCTTT. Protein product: CASSPQGEAFF. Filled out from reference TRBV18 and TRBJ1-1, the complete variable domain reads NAGVMQNPRHLVRRRGQEARLRCSPMKGHSHVYWYRQLPEEGLKFMVYLQKENIIDESGMPKERFSAEFPKEGPSILRIQQVVRGDSAAYFCASSPQGEAFFGQGTRLTVV.

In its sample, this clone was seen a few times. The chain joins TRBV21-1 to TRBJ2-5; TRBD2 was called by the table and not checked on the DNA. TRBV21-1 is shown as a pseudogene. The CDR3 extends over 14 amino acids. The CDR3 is CASSKAGGLETQYF. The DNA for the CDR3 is TGTGCCAGCAGCAAAGCGGGGGGGCTGGAGACCCAGTACTTC.

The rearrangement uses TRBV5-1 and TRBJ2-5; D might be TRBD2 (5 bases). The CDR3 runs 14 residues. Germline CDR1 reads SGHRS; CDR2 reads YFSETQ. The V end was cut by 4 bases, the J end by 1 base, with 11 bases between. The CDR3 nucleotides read TGCGCCAGCAGCGGCACTAGTGCCCAAGAGACCCAGTACTTC. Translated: CASSGTSAQETQYF.

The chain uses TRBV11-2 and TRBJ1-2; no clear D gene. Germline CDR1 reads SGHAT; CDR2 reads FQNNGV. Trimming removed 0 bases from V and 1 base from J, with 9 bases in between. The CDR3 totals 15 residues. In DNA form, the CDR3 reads TGTGCCAGCAGCTTAGAACGACGGAATAACTATGGCTACACCTTC. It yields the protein CASSLERRNNYGYTF.

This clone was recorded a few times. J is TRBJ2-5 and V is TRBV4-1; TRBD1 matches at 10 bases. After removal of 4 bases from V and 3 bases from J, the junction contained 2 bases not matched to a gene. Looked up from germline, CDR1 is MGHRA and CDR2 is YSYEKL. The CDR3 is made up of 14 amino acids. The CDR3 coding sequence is TGCGCCAGCAGCCGTGGGACAGGGGAAGAGACCCAGTACTTC. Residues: CASSRGTGEETQYF.